The 10 T cell receptor beta chains presented below share a single source sample, sequenced in a study of T cell responses to AZD1222 COVID-19 vaccine. The table came from immunoSEQ multiplex PCR; TCRdb's copy has only in-frame clones and leaves some out. This table has 12,000 to 15,000 clones, approximately 80% appearing once. This specimen consisted of peripheral blood, obtained 28 days after the second AZD1222 dose. The source is an adult who received the AZD1222 COVID-19 vaccine.

The rearrangement joins TRBV23-1 to TRBJ1-2; D gene uncertain. TRBV23-1 is an ORF, with its function uncertain. The CDR3 runs to 16 residues. V was trimmed by 2 bases and J by 5 bases, leaving 18 bases between them. The CDR3 reads CASSQVRSGEEYGYTF. CDR3 coding DNA: TGCGCCAGCAGTCAAGTTCGCTCGGGAGAGGAGTATGGCTACACCTTC.

The rearrangement joins TRBV30 to TRBJ1-1, with TRBD1 matching 8 bases. CDR1 and CDR2 from the germline V gene are GTSNPN and SVGIG (reference sequence). J lost 0 bases, V lost 0 bases, and 3 bases had no gene match. The CDR3 spans 15 residues. The chain's CDR3 is CAWSVPDRVNTEAFF. In nucleotides, the CDR3 is TGTGCCTGGAGTGTCCCGGACAGGGTGAACACTGAAGCTTTCTTT.

The chain is built from TRBV10-3 and TRBJ2-7; D is unclear. CDR3 length: 12 residues. V lost 1 base to trimming and J lost 1 base, with 2 bases between them. In germline, CDR1 is ENHRY, CDR2 SYGVKD. As DNA, the CDR3 is TGTGCCATCAGTGAGTATTCCTACGAGCAGTACTTC. Translation: CAISEYSYEQYF.

The chain employs TRBV18 and TRBJ2-1; a possible D gene is TRBD1 (6 bases). The ends were cut back, 7 bases at V and 6 bases at J, with 16 bases in the middle. The CDR3 has 14 amino acids. Germline CDR1 is KGHSH and CDR2 is LQKENI. CDR3 DNA: TGTGCCAGCTTCGAATCACAGGGTCGCAATGAGCAGTTCTTC. Translation gives CASFESQGRNEQFF.

V usage is TRBV5-1 and J usage is TRBJ2-7; D is possibly TRBD1 (5 bases). The V gene's germline CDR1 is SGHRS and CDR2 YFSETQ. The ends were cut back, 0 bases at V and 2 bases at J, with 12 bases in the middle. This CDR3 has 15 amino acids. The CDR3 DNA sequence: TGCGCCAGCAGCTTGGATCGGGCAGGGCCCTACGAGCAGTACTTC. Its protein is CASSLDRAGPYEQYF. The full variable domain, rest sourced from reference TRBV5-1 and TRBJ2-7, is KAGVTQTPRYLIKTRGQQVTLSCSPISGHRSVSWYQQTPGQGLQFLFEYFSETQRNKGNFPGRFSGRQFSNSRSEMNVSTLELGDSALYLCASSLDRAGPYEQYFGPGTRLTVT.

This chain links TRBV6-2 or TRBV6-3 with TRBJ2-7; no clear D. This CDR3 is 15 amino acids long. V dropped 0 bases and J dropped 3 bases, with 12 bases sitting between them. The germline CDR1 and CDR2 sequences are MNHEY and SVGEGT. The CDR3 DNA is TGTGCCAGCAGTTACTCGCCAAATTCCCGCTACGAGCAGTACTTC. This gives the protein CASSYSPNSRYEQYF.

This chain uses TRBV10-3 with TRBJ2-7; D unresolved. V was pared by 2 bases and J by 0 bases, with 11 bases between. The length of the CDR3 is 15 residues. CDR1 ENHRY and CDR2 SYGVKD come from the germline V gene. DNA for the CDR3: TGTGCCATCAGTGAGCCGACGCAAAGCTCCTACGAGCAGTACTTC. Protein product: CAISEPTQSSYEQYF.

The V and J genes are TRBV28 and TRBJ2-7; a possible D gene is TRBD2 (5 bases). The germline gives CDR1 MDHEN, CDR2 SYDVKM. This CDR3 is 12 amino acids long. Deletions cut 11 bases from V and 2 bases from J, with 13 bases between. The CDR3 loop reads CAVDDGAYEQYF. The CDR3 nucleotides are TGTGCCGTCGACGACGGGGCCTACGAGCAGTACTTC.

The genes are TRBV7-2 and TRBJ2-7; 8 bases are shared with TRBD2. Germline V gives CDR1 SGHTA, CDR2 FQGNSA. Trimming at V came to 0 bases and at J to 6 bases, leaving 7 bases not matched to a gene. The CDR3 consists of 15 residues. The CDR3 region is CASSLAVAGGSEQYF. CDR3 bases: TGTGCCAGCAGCTTAGCCGTGGCGGGAGGTTCCGAGCAGTACTTC.

The chain combines TRBV6-5 with TRBJ2-7; 9 bases align to TRBD1. The CDR3 spans 15 residues. Germline CDR1 reads MNHEY; CDR2 reads SVGAGI. V shed 6 bases, J shed 3 bases, and the junction held 9 bases outside the gene matches. Written as DNA, the CDR3 is TGTGCCAGCAGGGGAACAGGGGGCAGGATCTACGAGCAGTACTTC. Amino acids: CASRGTGGRIYEQYF.